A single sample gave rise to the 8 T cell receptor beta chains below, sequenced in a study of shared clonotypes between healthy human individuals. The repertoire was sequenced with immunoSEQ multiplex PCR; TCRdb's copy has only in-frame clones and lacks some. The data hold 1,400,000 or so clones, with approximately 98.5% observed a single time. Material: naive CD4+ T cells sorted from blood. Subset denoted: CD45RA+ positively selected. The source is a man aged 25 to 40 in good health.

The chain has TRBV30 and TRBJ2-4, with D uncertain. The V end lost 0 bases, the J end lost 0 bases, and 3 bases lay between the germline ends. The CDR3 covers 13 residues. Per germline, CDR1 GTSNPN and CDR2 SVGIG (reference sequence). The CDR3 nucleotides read TGTGCCTGGAGTGTAATAGCCAAAAACATTCAGTACTTC. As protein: CAWSVIAKNIQYF. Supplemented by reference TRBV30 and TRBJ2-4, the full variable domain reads SQTIHQWPATLVQPVGSPLSLECTVEGTSNPNLYWYRQAAGRGLQLLFYSVGIGQISSEVPQNLSASRPQDRQFILSSKKLLLSDSGFYLCAWSVIAKNIQYFGAGTRLSVL.

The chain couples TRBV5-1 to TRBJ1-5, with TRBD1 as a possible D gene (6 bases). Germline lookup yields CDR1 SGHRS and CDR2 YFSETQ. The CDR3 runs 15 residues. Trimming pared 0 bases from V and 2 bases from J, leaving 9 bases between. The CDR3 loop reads CASSLAGVRNQPQHF. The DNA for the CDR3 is TGCGCCAGCAGCTTGGCAGGGGTCCGCAATCAGCCCCAGCATTTT.

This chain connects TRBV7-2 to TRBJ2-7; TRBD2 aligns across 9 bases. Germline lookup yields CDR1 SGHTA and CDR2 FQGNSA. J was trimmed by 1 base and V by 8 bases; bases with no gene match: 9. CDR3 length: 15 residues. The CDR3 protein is CASRFGGLASYEQYF. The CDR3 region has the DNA TGTGCCAGCCGATTCGGGGGACTAGCATCCTACGAGCAGTACTTC.

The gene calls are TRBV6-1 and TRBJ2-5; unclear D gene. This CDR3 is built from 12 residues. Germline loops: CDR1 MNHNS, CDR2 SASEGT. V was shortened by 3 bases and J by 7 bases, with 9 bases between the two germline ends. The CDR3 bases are TGTGCCAGCAGTGAGGGCTCGCGGACCCAGTACTTC. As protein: CASSEGSRTQYF.

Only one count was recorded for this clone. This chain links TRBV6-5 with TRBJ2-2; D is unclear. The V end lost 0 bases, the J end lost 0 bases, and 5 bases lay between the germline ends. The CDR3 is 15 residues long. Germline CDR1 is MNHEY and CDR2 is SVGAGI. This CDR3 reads CASSYSETNTGELFF. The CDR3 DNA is TGTGCCAGCAGTTACTCGGAGACGAACACCGGGGAGCTGTTTTTT.

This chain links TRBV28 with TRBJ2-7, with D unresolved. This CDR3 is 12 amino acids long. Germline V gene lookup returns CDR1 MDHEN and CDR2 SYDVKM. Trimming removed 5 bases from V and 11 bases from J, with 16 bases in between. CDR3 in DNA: TGTGCCAGCAGTATCCTTAGGAGTGTGGAGTACTTC. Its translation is CASSILRSVEYF.

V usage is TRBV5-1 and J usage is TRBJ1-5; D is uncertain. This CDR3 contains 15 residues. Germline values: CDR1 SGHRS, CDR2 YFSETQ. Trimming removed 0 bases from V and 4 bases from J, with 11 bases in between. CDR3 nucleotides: TGCGCCAGCAGCTTGGAAGGGCAGGCTAATCAGCCCCAGCATTTT. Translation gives CASSLEGQANQPQHF.

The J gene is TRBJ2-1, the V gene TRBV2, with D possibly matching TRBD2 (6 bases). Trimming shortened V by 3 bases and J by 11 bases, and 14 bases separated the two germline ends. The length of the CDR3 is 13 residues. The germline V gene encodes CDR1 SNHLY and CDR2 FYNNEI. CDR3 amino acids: CASSDGMGLQQFF. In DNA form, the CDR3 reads TGTGCCAGCAGTGATGGTATGGGACTCCAGCAGTTCTTC.